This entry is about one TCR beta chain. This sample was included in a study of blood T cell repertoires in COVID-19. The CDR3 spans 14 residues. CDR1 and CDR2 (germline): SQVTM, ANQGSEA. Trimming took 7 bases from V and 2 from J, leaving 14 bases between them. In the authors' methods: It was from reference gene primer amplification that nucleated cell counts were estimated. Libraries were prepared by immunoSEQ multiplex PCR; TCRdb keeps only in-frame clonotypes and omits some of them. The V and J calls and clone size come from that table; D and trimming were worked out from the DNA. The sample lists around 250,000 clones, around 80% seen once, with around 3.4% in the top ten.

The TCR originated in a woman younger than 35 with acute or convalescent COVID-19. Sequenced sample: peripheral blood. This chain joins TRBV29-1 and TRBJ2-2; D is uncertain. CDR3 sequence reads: CSASSPSNTGELFF. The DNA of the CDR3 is TGCAGCGCCTCTTCCCCCTCTAACACCGGGGAGCTGTTTTTT.